This is a list of T cell receptor beta chains from one sample in a study of T cell changes during pregnancy in multiple sclerosis. Some clones are missing from TCRdb's copy, which holds only in-frame ones; the method was immunoSEQ multiplex PCR. The sample has approximately 89,000 clones; 85% to 95% are singletons. This specimen was peripheral blood, taken after pregnancy. The receptors come from a female donor in good health, enrolled as a control in a pregnancy study. Each CDR3 is given with its conserved first and last residue. D genes are given only for firm matches.

J gene: TRBJ2-3
D gene: .
V gene: TRBV20-1
CDR3 protein: CSAGGTDTQYF

J gene: TRBJ2-5
D gene: .
V gene: TRBV30
CDR3 protein: CAWSPGTPGHQETQYF

J gene: TRBJ2-1
D gene: TRBD1
V gene: TRBV28
CDR3 protein: CASEDRGPNEQFF

J gene: TRBJ2-2
D gene: TRBD2
V gene: TRBV27
CDR3 protein: CASSLSGGLAGAPGELFF

J gene: TRBJ2-1
D gene: .
V gene: TRBV5-1
CDR3 protein: CASSLDRVHEQFF

J gene: TRBJ2-7
D gene: .
V gene: TRBV19
CDR3 protein: CASSIDSGRGREQYF

J gene: TRBJ1-4
D gene: .
V gene: TRBV28
CDR3 protein: CASSLVGAGANEKLFF

J gene: TRBJ1-5
D gene: TRBD1
V gene: TRBV7-9
CDR3 protein: CASSLGWTGGRDQPQHF

J gene: TRBJ1-4
D gene: .
V gene: TRBV5-6
CDR3 protein: CASSLPGPGEKLFF

J gene: TRBJ2-2
D gene: .
V gene: TRBV6-4
CDR3 protein: CASSTSGTGELFF

J gene: TRBJ2-1
D gene: TRBD1
V gene: TRBV5-6
CDR3 protein: CASTIRDRGYNEQFF

J gene: TRBJ2-7
D gene: .
V gene: TRBV28
CDR3 protein: CASRKQGTYVYEQYF

J gene: TRBJ1-5
D gene: .
V gene: TRBV5-5
CDR3 protein: CASSLGGDQPQHF

J gene: TRBJ1-3
D gene: .
V gene: TRBV10-3
CDR3 protein: CAISSKRGSGNTIYF

J gene: TRBJ1-1
D gene: TRBD1
V gene: TRBV28
CDR3 protein: CASGPRQGRTEAFF

J gene: TRBJ2-3
D gene: TRBD2
V gene: TRBV6-4
CDR3 protein: CASSTSGSTDTQYF

J gene: TRBJ1-5
D gene: .
V gene: TRBV27
CDR3 protein: CASSIGGSNQPQHF

J gene: TRBJ2-5
D gene: .
V gene: TRBV27
CDR3 protein: CASSPTGLTGAEETQYF

J gene: TRBJ2-5
D gene: .
V gene: TRBV29-1
CDR3 protein: CSGRDGFKETQYF

J gene: TRBJ2-7
D gene: TRBD2
V gene: TRBV28
CDR3 protein: CASSPGTRYYEQYF

J gene: TRBJ2-2
D gene: .
V gene: TRBV28
CDR3 protein: CAGRGSGELFF

J gene: TRBJ2-3
D gene: .
V gene: TRBV5-1
CDR3 protein: CASSLQGGGSTDTQYF

J gene: TRBJ2-1
D gene: TRBD2
V gene: TRBV7-9
CDR3 protein: CASSAWTSRSYNEQFF

J gene: TRBJ2-2
D gene: TRBD2
V gene: TRBV4-1
CDR3 protein: CASSQERLAGGPGSGELFF

J gene: TRBJ1-1
D gene: .
V gene: TRBV5-1
CDR3 protein: CASSLGPSGFSGTEAFF

J gene: TRBJ1-3
D gene: .
V gene: TRBV30
CDR3 protein: CAWSATRGFTGNTIYF

J gene: TRBJ1-3
D gene: .
V gene: TRBV6-1
CDR3 protein: CASGHSGNTIYF

J gene: TRBJ2-1
D gene: .
V gene: TRBV28
CDR3 protein: CASSFSGGEQFF

J gene: TRBJ2-5
D gene: .
V gene: TRBV7-6
CDR3 protein: CASTGSGKETQYF

J gene: TRBJ2-6
D gene: .
V gene: TRBV30
CDR3 protein: CAWNLPGANVLTF

J gene: TRBJ2-5
D gene: TRBD2
V gene: TRBV4-1
CDR3 protein: CASSQDHGRAQTQYF

J gene: TRBJ2-2
D gene: .
V gene: TRBV9
CDR3 protein: CASATSPNTGELFF

J gene: TRBJ1-4
D gene: .
V gene: TRBV29-1
CDR3 protein: CSVRAPNEKLFF

J gene: TRBJ2-1
D gene: .
V gene: TRBV2
CDR3 protein: CASSEGPSEFF

J gene: TRBJ2-3
D gene: TRBD2
V gene: TRBV19
CDR3 protein: CASSHGAGGPDTQYF

J gene: TRBJ2-1
D gene: .
V gene: TRBV4-1
CDR3 protein: CASSQRTGLLDEQFF

J gene: TRBJ2-3
D gene: TRBD2
V gene: TRBV9
CDR3 protein: CASSVEAVLAGRYTQYF

J gene: TRBJ2-1
D gene: TRBD2
V gene: TRBV14
CDR3 protein: CASSPLSGRGFSYNEQFF

J gene: TRBJ1-4
D gene: TRBD1
V gene: TRBV10-3
CDR3 protein: CAISDPGQINEKLFF

J gene: TRBJ2-1
D gene: TRBD2
V gene: TRBV28
CDR3 protein: CASSTTGLAAEQFF

J gene: TRBJ1-5
D gene: TRBD1
V gene: TRBV5-8
CDR3 protein: CASSGTASTDSNQPQHF

J gene: TRBJ1-1
D gene: TRBD1
V gene: TRBV30
CDR3 protein: CACHQTFRTGGNTEAFF

J gene: TRBJ1-5
D gene: TRBD1
V gene: TRBV14
CDR3 protein: CASSPGGQHNQPQHF

J gene: TRBJ2-1
D gene: .
V gene: TRBV5-1
CDR3 protein: CASSPQIALEWDEQFF

J gene: TRBJ1-4
D gene: TRBD1
V gene: TRBV4-1
CDR3 protein: CASSQGQGGGKLFF

J gene: TRBJ2-3
D gene: TRBD2
V gene: TRBV11-3
CDR3 protein: CASSATSSTDTQYF

J gene: TRBJ1-3
D gene: .
V gene: TRBV28
CDR3 protein: CASSLLGNTIYF

J gene: TRBJ2-7
D gene: .
V gene: TRBV20-1
CDR3 protein: CSARDWASQYF

J gene: TRBJ2-2
D gene: TRBD2
V gene: TRBV11-2
CDR3 protein: CASSSSRLAGGPTGELFF

J gene: TRBJ2-5
D gene: .
V gene: TRBV11-2
CDR3 protein: CASSSIRVIQETQYF

J gene: TRBJ1-5
D gene: TRBD1
V gene: TRBV2
CDR3 protein: CASSDSGTGGGQPQHF

J gene: TRBJ1-3
D gene: .
V gene: TRBV7-9
CDR3 protein: CASSWQAKRNTIYF

J gene: TRBJ2-2
D gene: .
V gene: TRBV2
CDR3 protein: CASSEVGEAGGTGELFF

J gene: TRBJ2-7
D gene: TRBD1
V gene: TRBV27
CDR3 protein: CASSRTGRTGPYEQYF

J gene: TRBJ1-1
D gene: TRBD1
V gene: TRBV29-1
CDR3 protein: CSAGTGGTEAFF

J gene: TRBJ2-5
D gene: .
V gene: TRBV5-4
CDR3 protein: CASSLIQQETQYF

J gene: TRBJ1-2
D gene: .
V gene: TRBV5-1
CDR3 protein: CASSFSPGSQAPINYGYTF

J gene: TRBJ1-1
D gene: .
V gene: TRBV4-1
CDR3 protein: CASSQERGRENTEAFF